Ten or more counts support the clone carrying this TCR beta chain. The antigen is unknown. As for time point: newly diagnosed GD, antithyroid drugs for less than 3 months. Isolated PBMC RNA provided the starting material for the TCR library. This sample was taken from a study of regulatory T cells in long-lasting Graves disease. Broader study findings: Persistent patients had a count of shared public clonotypes (approximately 3,000) that exceeded that of new patients (about 970).

Building of the TCR beta libraries involved iRepertoire HTBI primers and Arm-PCR of CDR3 regions. TCRdb processed the multiplex PCR reads anew with MiXCR; each CDR3 protein has one entry. The table records roughly 430,000 distinct CDR3 sequences, roughly 17% of them present only once. The germline gives CDR1 DFQATT, CDR2 SNEGSKA (reference sequence). This CDR3 comprises 15 residues. V shed 7 bases and J shed 3 bases, with 22 bases lying between them. The same data also contributed to another study, on T cells in Graves' hyperthyroidism and ophthalmopathy. From that paper: The definition of stable Graves' hyperthyroidism was no ophthalmopathy progression within 18 months. Initially, a first-round RT-PCR of the TCR CDR3 employed the HTBI primer set.

The material was peripheral blood mononuclear cells (PBMCs), obtained at new diagnosis, from a patient treated with antithyroid drugs. The TCR originated in a woman aged 25 to 39 with Graves disease. The chain joins TRBV20-1 to TRBJ2-7; D not resolved. The CDR3 sequence is CSGSHSQRVDYEQYF. The CDR3 coding sequence is TGCAGTGGATCCCACTCACAAAGGGTAGACTACGAGCAGTACTTC.